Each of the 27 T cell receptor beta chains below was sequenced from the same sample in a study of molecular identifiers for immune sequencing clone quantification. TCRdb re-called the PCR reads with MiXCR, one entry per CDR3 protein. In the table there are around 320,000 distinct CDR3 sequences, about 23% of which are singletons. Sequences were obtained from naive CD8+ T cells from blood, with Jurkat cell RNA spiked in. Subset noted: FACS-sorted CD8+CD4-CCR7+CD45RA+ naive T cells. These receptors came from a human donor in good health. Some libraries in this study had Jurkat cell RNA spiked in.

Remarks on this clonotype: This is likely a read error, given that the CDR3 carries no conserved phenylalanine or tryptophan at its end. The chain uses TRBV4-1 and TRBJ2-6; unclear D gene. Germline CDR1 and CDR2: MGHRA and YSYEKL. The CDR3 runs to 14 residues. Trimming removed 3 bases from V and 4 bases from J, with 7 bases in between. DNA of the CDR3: TGCGCCAGCAGCCAGCTAATCGGGGCCAACGTCCTGACTCTC. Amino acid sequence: CASSQLIGANVLTL.

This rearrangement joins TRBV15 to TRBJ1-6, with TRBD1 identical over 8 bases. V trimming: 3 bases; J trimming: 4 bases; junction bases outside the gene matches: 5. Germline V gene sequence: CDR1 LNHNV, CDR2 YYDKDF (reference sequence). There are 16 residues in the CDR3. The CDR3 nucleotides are TGTGCCACCAGCAGTACAGGGGGTGGATATAATTCACCCCTCCACTTT. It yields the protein CATSSTGGGYNSPLHF.

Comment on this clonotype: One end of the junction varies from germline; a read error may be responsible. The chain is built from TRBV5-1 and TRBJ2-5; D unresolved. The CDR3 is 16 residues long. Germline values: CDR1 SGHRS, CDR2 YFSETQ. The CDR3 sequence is CASSLVQAKLQEPQYF. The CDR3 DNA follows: TGCGCCAGCAGCTTAGTTCAGGCGAAACTACAAGAGCCCCAGTACTTC.

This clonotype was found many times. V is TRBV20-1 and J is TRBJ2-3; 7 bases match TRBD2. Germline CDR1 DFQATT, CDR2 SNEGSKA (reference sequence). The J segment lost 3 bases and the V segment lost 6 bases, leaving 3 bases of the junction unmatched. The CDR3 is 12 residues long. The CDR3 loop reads CSAGLVTDTQYF. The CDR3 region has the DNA TGCAGTGCCGGACTAGTTACAGATACGCAGTATTTT.

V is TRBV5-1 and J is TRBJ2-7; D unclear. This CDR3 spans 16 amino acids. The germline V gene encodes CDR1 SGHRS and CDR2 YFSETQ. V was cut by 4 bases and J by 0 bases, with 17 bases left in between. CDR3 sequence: CASSPDLFVSSYEQYF. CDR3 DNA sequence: TGCGCCAGCAGCCCCGACCTCTTCGTGAGCTCCTACGAGCAGTACTTC.

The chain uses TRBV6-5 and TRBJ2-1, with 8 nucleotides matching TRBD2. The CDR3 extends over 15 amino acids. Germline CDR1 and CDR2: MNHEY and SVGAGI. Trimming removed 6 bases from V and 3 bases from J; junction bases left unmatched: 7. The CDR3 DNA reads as TGTGCCAGCAGCCAACTAGCGGAGCTCTACAATGAGCAGTTCTTC. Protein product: CASSQLAELYNEQFF.

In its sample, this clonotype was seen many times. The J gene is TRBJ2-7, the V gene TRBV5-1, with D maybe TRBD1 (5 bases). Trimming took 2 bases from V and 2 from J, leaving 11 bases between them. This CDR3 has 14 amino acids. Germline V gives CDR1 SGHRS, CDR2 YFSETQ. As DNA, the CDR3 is TGCGCCAGCAGCTTTGACAGTATTGCCTACGAGCAGTACTTC. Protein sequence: CASSFDSIAYEQYF.

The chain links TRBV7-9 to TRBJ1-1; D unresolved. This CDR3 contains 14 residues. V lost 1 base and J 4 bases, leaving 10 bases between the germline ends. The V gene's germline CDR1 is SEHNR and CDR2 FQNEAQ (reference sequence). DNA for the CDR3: TGTGCCAGCAGCTTAGGAGGGATGGGCACTGAAGCTTTCTTT. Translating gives CASSLGGMGTEAFF. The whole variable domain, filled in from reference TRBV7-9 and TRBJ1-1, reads DTGVSQNPRHKITKRGQNVTFRCDPISEHNRLYWYRQTLGQGPEFLTYFQNEAQLEKSRLLSDRFSAERPKGSFSTLEIQRTEQGDSAMYLCASSLGGMGTEAFFGQGTRLTVV.

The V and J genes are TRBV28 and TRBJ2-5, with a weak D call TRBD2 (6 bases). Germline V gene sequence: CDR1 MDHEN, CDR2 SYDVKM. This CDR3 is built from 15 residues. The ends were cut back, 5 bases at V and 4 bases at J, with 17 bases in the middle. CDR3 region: CASSITPGVPETQYF. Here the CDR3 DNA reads TGTGCCAGCAGTATAACACCGGGGGTTCCAGAGACCCAGTACTTC.

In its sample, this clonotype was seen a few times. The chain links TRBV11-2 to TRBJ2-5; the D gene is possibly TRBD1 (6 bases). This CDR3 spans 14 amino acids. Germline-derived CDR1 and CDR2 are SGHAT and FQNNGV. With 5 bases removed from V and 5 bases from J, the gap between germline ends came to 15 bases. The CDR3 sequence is CASSGVWGQETQYF. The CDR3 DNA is TGTGCCAGCAGCGGGGTCTGGGGGCAGGAGACCCAGTACTTC.

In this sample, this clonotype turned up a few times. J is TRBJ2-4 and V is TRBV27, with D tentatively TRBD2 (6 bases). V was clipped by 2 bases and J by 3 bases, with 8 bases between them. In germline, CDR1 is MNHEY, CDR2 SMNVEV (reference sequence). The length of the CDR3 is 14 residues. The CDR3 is CASSLRGGKNIQYF. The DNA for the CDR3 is TGTGCCAGCAGTTTAAGGGGAGGCAAAAACATTCAGTACTTC.

This chain's CDR3 is CSADIVDTDTQYF. CDR3 DNA: TGCAGTGCCGACATAGTAGACACAGATACGCAGTATTTT. The chain carries TRBV20-1 and TRBJ2-3; D unclear. CDR3 length: 13 residues. The germline V and J ends were trimmed by 6 bases and 2 bases, with 12 bases remaining between them. The germline V gene has CDR1 DFQATT and CDR2 SNEGSKA (reference sequence).

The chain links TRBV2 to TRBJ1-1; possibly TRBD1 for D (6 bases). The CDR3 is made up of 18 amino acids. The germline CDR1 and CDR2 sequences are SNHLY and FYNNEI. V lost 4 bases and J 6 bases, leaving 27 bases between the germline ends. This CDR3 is CASSGALLYGGLGSEAFF. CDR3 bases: TGTGCCAGCAGTGGAGCGCTTCTGTACGGGGGGCTCGGGTCTGAAGCTTTCTTT.

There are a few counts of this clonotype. DNA of the CDR3: TGTGCCAGCAGAGACGATTTAGTCCGGACGGATGAGCAGTTCTTC. This sequence encodes CASRDDLVRTDEQFF. The chain couples TRBV28 to TRBJ2-1; unclear D gene. The germline gives CDR1 MDHEN, CDR2 SYDVKM. The CDR3 extends over 15 amino acids. V lost 6 bases, J lost 8 bases, and 20 bases lay in between.

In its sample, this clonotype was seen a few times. CDR3 bases: TGCGCCAGCAGCCAAAACAGGGGCTCGAATCAGCCCCAGCATTTT. Its translation is CASSQNRGSNQPQHF. The genes are TRBV4-1 and TRBJ1-5; 7 bases align to TRBD1. The germline gives CDR1 MGHRA, CDR2 YSYEKL. The CDR3 is 15 residues long. With 2 bases clipped from V and 4 bases from J, the junction kept 5 bases outside the gene matches.

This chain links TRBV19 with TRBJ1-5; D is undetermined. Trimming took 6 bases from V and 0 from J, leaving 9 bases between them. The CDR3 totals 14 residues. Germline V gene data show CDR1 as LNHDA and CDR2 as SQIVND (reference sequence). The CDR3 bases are TGTGCCAGTAGCCCATACTCTAGCAATCAGCCCCAGCATTTT. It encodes CASSPYSSNQPQHF.

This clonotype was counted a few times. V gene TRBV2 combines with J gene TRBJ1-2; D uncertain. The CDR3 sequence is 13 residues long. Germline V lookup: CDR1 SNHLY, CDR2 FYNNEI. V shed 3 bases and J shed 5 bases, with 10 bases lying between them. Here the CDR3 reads CASSEGHPYGYTF. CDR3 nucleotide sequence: TGTGCCAGCAGTGAGGGTCACCCATATGGCTACACCTTC.

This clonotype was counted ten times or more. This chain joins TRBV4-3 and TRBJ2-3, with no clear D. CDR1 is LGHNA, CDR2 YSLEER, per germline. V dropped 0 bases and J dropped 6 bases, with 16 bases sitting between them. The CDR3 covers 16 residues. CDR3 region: CASSQDSKAAVDTQYF. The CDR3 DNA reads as TGCGCCAGCAGCCAAGACTCTAAGGCCGCGGTGGATACGCAGTATTTT.

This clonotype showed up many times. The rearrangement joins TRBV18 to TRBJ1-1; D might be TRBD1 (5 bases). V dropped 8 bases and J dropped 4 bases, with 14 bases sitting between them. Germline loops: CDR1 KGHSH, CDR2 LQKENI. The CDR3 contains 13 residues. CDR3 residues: CASTLVGGTEAFF. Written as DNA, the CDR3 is TGTGCCAGCACCCTGGTGGGGGGCACTGAAGCTTTCTTT.

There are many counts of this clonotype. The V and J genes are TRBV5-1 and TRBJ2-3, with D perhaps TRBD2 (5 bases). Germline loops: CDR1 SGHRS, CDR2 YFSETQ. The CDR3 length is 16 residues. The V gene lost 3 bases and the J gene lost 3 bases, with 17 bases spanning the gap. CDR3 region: CASSYGISDWTDTQYF. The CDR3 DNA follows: TGCGCCAGCAGCTACGGGATTAGCGATTGGACAGATACGCAGTATTTT.

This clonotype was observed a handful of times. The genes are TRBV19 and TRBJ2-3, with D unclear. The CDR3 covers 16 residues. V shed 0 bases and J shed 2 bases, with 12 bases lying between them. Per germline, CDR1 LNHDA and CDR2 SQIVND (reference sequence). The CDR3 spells CASSIDPDLVTDTQYF. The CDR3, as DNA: TGTGCCAGTAGTATAGACCCCGACTTGGTCACAGATACGCAGTATTTT. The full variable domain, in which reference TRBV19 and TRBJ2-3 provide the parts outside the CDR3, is DGGITQSPKYLFRKEGQNVTLSCEQNLNHDAMYWYRQDPGQGLRLIYYSQIVNDFQKGDIAEGYSVSREKKESFPLTVTSAQKNPTAFYLCASSIDPDLVTDTQYFGPGTRLTVL.

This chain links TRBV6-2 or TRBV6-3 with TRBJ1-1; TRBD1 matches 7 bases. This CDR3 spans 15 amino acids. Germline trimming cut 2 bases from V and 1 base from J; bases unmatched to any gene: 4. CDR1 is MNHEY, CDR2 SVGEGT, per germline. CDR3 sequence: CASSYGGTANTEAFF. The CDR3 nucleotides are TGTGCCAGCAGTTACGGGGGGACAGCGAACACTGAAGCTTTCTTT.

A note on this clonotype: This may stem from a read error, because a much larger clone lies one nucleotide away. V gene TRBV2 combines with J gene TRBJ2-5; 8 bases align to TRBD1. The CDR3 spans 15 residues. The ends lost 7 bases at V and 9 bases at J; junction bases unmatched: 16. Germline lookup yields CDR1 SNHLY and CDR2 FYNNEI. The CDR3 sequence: CASTSLTGVLEAQYF. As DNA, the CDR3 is TGTGCCAGCACCTCTTTGACAGGGGTGTTGGAGGCCCAGTACTTC.

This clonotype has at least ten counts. This CDR3 reads CASSLLAVSTDTQYF. CDR3 DNA: TGTGCCAGCAGCTTACTAGCGGTTAGCACAGATACGCAGTATTTT. The chain uses TRBV7-9 and TRBJ2-3, with TRBD2 matching 7 bases. CDR3 length: 15 residues. Germline assignment: CDR1 SEHNR and CDR2 FQNEAQ (reference sequence). V gave up 2 bases and J gave up 0 bases; unmatched junction bases: 2.

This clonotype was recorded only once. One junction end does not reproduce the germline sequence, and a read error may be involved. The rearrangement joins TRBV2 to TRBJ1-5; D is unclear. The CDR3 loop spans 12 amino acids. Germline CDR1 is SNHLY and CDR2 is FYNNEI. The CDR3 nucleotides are TGTGCCAGCAGTAGGAGCAAACAGCCCCAGCATTTT. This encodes CASSRSKQPQHF.

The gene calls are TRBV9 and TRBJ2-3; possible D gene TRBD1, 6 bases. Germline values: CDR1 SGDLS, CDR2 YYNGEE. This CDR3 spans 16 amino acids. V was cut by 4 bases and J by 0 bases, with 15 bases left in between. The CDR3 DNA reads TGTGCCAGCAGCACACAGGGAGCCGCGAGCACAGATACGCAGTATTTT. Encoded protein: CASSTQGAASTDTQYF.

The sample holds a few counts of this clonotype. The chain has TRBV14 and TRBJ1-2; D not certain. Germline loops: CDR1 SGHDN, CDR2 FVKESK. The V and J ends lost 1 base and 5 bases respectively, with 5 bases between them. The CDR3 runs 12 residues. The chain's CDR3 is CASSQASYGYTF. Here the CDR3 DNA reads TGTGCCAGCAGCCAAGCGAGTTATGGCTACACCTTC.